A selection of T cell receptor beta chains follows, all from one sample in a study of cytomegalovirus exposure and HLA in healthy donors. Here immunoSEQ multiplex PCR was the method, and the copy in TCRdb shows in-frame clones only, minus some. Of roughly 75,000 clones in the sample, 84% are singletons; the top ten hold approximately 19%. The sequencing input was PBMCs. These receptors came from a man in his 70s in good health and CMV-seropositive. CDR3s include the opening cysteine and the closing phenylalanine or tryptophan. A D gene is named only where the DNA matches it firmly. Not all rows give a size; the values are once, few, many and, for expanded clones, a class.

>TRBJ1-3|few|NA|TRBV7-2
TGTGCCAGCAGCTTGGGGCAGCTTCTCTCTGGAAACACCATATATTTT
CASSLGQLLSGNTIYF
>TRBJ2-7|NA|TRBD2|TRBV4-1
TGCGCCAGCAGCCAAGATCTTGCTAGCGGGGCATCCTACGAGCAGTACTTC
CASSQDLASGASYEQYF
>TRBJ2-1|NA|NA|TRBV1
TGCACCAGCAAACGCGCAGCGGGGCCTCAGGAGCAGTTCTTC
CTSKRAAGPQEQFF
>TRBJ2-6|NA|NA|TRBV28
TGTGCCAGCACCCCACCCGCCCTAGCGAATGGGGCCAACGTCCTGACTTTC
CASTPPALANGANVLTF
>TRBJ1-2|NA|NA|TRBV4-2
TGTGCCAGCAGCCCCCGGGGTGGTGATAACTATGGCTACACCTTC
CASSPRGGDNYGYTF
>TRBJ1-5|once|TRBD1|TRBV30
TGTGCCTGGCAGACAGGGGCCGATAGCAATCAGCCCCAGCATTTT
CAWQTGADSNQPQHF
>TRBJ2-2|NA|NA|TRBV25-1
TGTGCCAGCAGCGAAGAGGCGAACGGGGAGCTGTTTTTT
CASSEEANGELFF
>TRBJ2-3|NA|TRBD2|TRBV5-4
TGTGCCAGCAGCTTGTGGGAGGGCCTTATCACAGATACGCAGTATTTT
CASSLWEGLITDTQYF
>TRBJ2-1|NA|NA|TRBV10-3
TGTGCCATCAGTGAGTCGCGGGAGCAGTTCTTC
CAISESREQFF
>TRBJ1-5|NA|NA|TRBV25-1
TGTGCCAGCAGTCCACGGACGGGGAGCAATCAGCCCCAGCATTTT
CASSPRTGSNQPQHF
>TRBJ2-1|NA|NA|TRBV4-2
TGTGCCAGCAGCCAAGGTTTCGGGAGCTTAAATGAGCAGTTCTTC
CASSQGFGSLNEQFF
>TRBJ2-3|NA|NA|TRBV1
TGCACCAGCAGCCAAGATGGGGCCGGGACAGGCAACGGCCGAAGCACAGATACGCAGTATTTT
CTSSQDGAGTGNGRSTDTQYF
>TRBJ2-3|NA|NA|TRBV7-8
TGTGCCAGCAGCTTAGTCCCAACTCTCGATACGCAGTATTTT
CASSLVPTLDTQYF
>TRBJ2-3|once|NA|TRBV19
TGTGCCAGTAGTGTCACAGGGACAGATACGCAGTATTTT
CASSVTGTDTQYF
>TRBJ1-6|NA|NA|TRBV6-5
TGTGCCAGCAGTGGACAGTATAATTCACCCCTCCACTTT
CASSGQYNSPLHF
>TRBJ1-4|NA|TRBD1|TRBV5-4
TGTGCCAGCAGCTTGCGGCCAGGGGGTAATGAAAAACTGTTTTTT
CASSLRPGGNEKLFF
>TRBJ1-1|NA|TRBD1|TRBV7-8
TGTGCCAGCAGCTTAGGACAGGGAATAGGGAGCACTGAAGCTTTCTTT
CASSLGQGIGSTEAFF
>TRBJ2-2|NA|NA|TRBV9
TGTGCCAGCAGCGTAGGAGGGCCCCTTTCACGCGGGGAGCTGTTTTTT
CASSVGGPLSRGELFF
>TRBJ1-5|few|NA|TRBV4-1
TGCGCCAGCAGCCAAGAGGGAGGCAATCAGCCCCAGCATTTT
CASSQEGGNQPQHF
>TRBJ2-4|NA|TRBD2|TRBV29-1
TGCAGCGTTGCACCACTAGCGGAGAGGGGGAACATTCAGTACTTC
CSVAPLAERGNIQYF
>TRBJ2-7|NA|TRBD2|TRBV5-6
TGTGCCAGCAGCTTGGGCGGGAGCTCCTACGAGCAGTACTTC
CASSLGGSSYEQYF
>TRBJ2-7|NA|TRBD1|TRBV7-8
TGTGCCAGCAGCTTGGACAGGGACGAGCAGTACTTC
CASSLDRDEQYF
>TRBJ1-1|NA|TRBD1|TRBV9
TGTGCCAGCAGCGTATTGGGACAGGGAAGTGGAACTGAAGCTTTCTTT
CASSVLGQGSGTEAFF
>TRBJ1-6|NA|NA|TRBV4-3
TGCGCCAGCAGTCAGGTGCAGGCCCTCTCACCCCTCCACTTT
CASSQVQALSPLHF
>TRBJ2-7|NA|NA|TRBV5-1
TGCGCCAGCAGTCCAGTCACCCTCCACGAGCAGTACTTC
CASSPVTLHEQYF
>TRBJ2-3|NA|NA|TRBV6-4
TGTGCCAGCAGTGACAACGGGGGCACAGATACGCAGTATTTT
CASSDNGGTDTQYF
>TRBJ2-5|NA|TRBD2|TRBV2
TGTGCCAGCAGTGAAAGAGCGGGAGGGCCGCAGACTGAGACCCAGTACTTC
CASSERAGGPQTETQYF
>TRBJ1-1|NA|TRBD1|TRBV7-9
TGTGCCAGCCGCGAGGGGGCTGACACTGAAGCTTTCTTT
CASREGADTEAFF
>TRBJ2-1|few|NA|TRBV4-1
TGCGCCAGCAGCCAAGACCGGGTCGCCCAGTTCTTC
CASSQDRVAQFF
>TRBJ2-7|NA|NA|TRBV4-1
TGCGCCAGCAGCCCGGCGGGACAGAGTACCTACGAGCAGTACTTC
CASSPAGQSTYEQYF
>TRBJ2-3|NA|NA|TRBV10-1
TGCGCCAGCAGTGAGGCCGGACAAACTAGCACAGATACGCAGTATTTT
CASSEAGQTSTDTQYF
>TRBJ1-2|NA|TRBD1|TRBV9
TGTGCCAGCAGCGTGGGACAGGGAAACTATGGCTACACCTTC
CASSVGQGNYGYTF
>TRBJ1-4|NA|TRBD1|TRBV7-9
TGTGCCAGCAGCCCCTCGGACAGGGGTGAAAAACTGTTTTTT
CASSPSDRGEKLFF
>TRBJ2-2|NA|NA|TRBV4-1
TGCGCCAGCAGCCAAGCTGGCGGGTTAGCCGGGGAGCTGTTTTTT
CASSQAGGLAGELFF
>TRBJ1-2|once|TRBD1|TRBV10-3
TGTGCCATCAGTGAGTTTGGTCAGGGGGAAGGAGGCTACACCTTC
CAISEFGQGEGGYTF
>TRBJ1-6|NA|TRBD1|TRBV5-4
TGTGCCAGCAGCTGGACAGGGGGCGGATATTCACCCCTCCACTTT
CASSWTGGGYSPLHF
>TRBJ2-7|NA|NA|TRBV6-5
TGTGCCAGCTCCGTAGGAGGGGTCTCCTACGAGCAGTACTTC
CASSVGGVSYEQYF
>TRBJ1-6|NA|NA|TRBV28
TGTGCCAGCAGGGACATCCACTCCTATAATTCACCCCTCCACTTT
CASRDIHSYNSPLHF
>TRBJ1-1|NA|NA|TRBV2
TGTGCCAGCAGTGAAATTGGGGGCTCTGAAGCTTTCTTT
CASSEIGGSEAFF
>TRBJ1-2|NA|TRBD1|TRBV19
TGTGCCAGTAGTATGGGACAGGGGGCGGGCTACACCTTC
CASSMGQGAGYTF
>TRBJ2-7|once|NA|TRBV2
TGTGCCAGCAACCTTTTGACAGAGAGAGAGCAGTACTTC
CASNLLTEREQYF
>TRBJ2-3|NA|TRBD2|TRBV7-3
TGTGCCAGCAGCCGAGCGGGGAGCACAGATACGCAGTATTTT
CASSRAGSTDTQYF
>TRBJ1-1|once|NA|TRBV7-9
TGTGCCAGCACTCTTACCCTAGGACTTTCGGGGAACACTGAAGCTTTCTTT
CASTLTLGLSGNTEAFF
>TRBJ2-7|NA|TRBD1|TRBV2
TGTGCCAGCAGTGGGACAGGGAATACCTACGAGCAGTACTTC
CASSGTGNTYEQYF
>TRBJ2-1|NA|TRBD2|TRBV27
TGTGCCAGCAGTGCCTCGGGACTAGCGGGATTGAGCTCCTACAATGAGCAGTTCTTC
CASSASGLAGLSSYNEQFF
>TRBJ2-1|once|NA|TRBV27
TGTGCCAGCAGTTACACCGGGACTTACAATGAGCAGTTCTTC
CASSYTGTYNEQFF
>TRBJ2-5|few|NA|TRBV7-3
TGTGCCAGCAGCTTAACTCAGCAAGAGACCCAGTACTTC
CASSLTQQETQYF
>TRBJ1-1|NA|NA|TRBV7-3
TGTGCCAGCAGCTTGTTTGACGGAGGTGAAGCTTTCTTT
CASSLFDGGEAFF
>TRBJ2-1|NA|TRBD2|TRBV13
TGTGCCAGCAGCATCCTAGCGGGGTACAATGAGCAGTTCTTC
CASSILAGYNEQFF
>TRBJ2-5|NA|TRBD2|TRBV9
TGTGCCAGCAGCGAGAGCGGGAGTCAAGAGACCCAGTACTTC
CASSESGSQETQYF
>TRBJ2-2|few|TRBD2|TRBV4-2
TGTGCCAGCAGCCAAGATTCGGGGGCTAGCGGGGTAACCGGGGAGCTGTTTTTT
CASSQDSGASGVTGELFF
>TRBJ2-3|NA|NA|TRBV4-3
TGCGCCAGCAGCCAGGACAACCTTCTATCAGATACGCAGTATTTT
CASSQDNLLSDTQYF
>TRBJ1-2|once|TRBD1|TRBV12-5
TGTGCTAGTGGTGCGACAGGGGGCGCAGGCTATGGCTACACCTTC
CASGATGGAGYGYTF
>TRBJ1-1|NA|TRBD1|TRBV5-8
TGTGCCAGCAGCTTCGACAGGGGGCTTCGTGTGACTGAAGCTTTCTTT
CASSFDRGLRVTEAFF
>TRBJ2-5|NA|TRBD1|TRBV9
TGTGCCAGCAGCGTAGAAGGACAGGTCGGAACCCAGTACTTC
CASSVEGQVGTQYF